The TCR beta chain described here comes from a study of quantifying T cell responses using KT2 cells. Study as a whole: cDNA was made from DNase-treated RNA using alpha and beta constant primers. The T4 ligation step was estimated to exceed 8% efficiency under optimum conditions. A predetermined fluorescence threshold ended the second PCR, run as a qPCR.

The sample is PBMC spiked with counted cells of clone KT2. Different KT2-to-PBMC ratios were created with a constant PBMC count. This clonotype was detected only a few times. The cDNA 3' end received a ligated oligonucleotide with a UMI. An equimolar mix of RC1.1 and RC1.2 primed the beta chain across TRBC1 and TRBC2. TCRdb itself ran the UMI-ligation and nested PCR reads through MiXCR, one entry per CDR3 protein. The sample has around 44,000 distinct CDR3 sequences, approximately 15% seen once. The germline V gene encodes CDR1 KGHSH and CDR2 LQKENI. V gave up 2 bases and J gave up 0 bases; unmatched junction bases: 5. This CDR3 has 16 amino acids.

This sequence was found in a human donor. Sequencing input: PBMCs spiked with cells of the T cell clone KT2. V usage is TRBV18 and J usage is TRBJ1-1; 8 bases fit TRBD1. The CDR3 bases are TGTGCCAGCTCACCAGGCAGGGGGCGCGTGAACACTGAAGCTTTCTTT. The encoded protein is CASSPGRGRVNTEAFF.